A single sample is the source of the 23 T cell receptor beta chains below, sequenced in a study of identical twins. TCRdb re-analysed the 5' RACE reads in MiXCR, keeping a single row per CDR3 protein. The sample holds around 490,000 distinct CDR3 sequences, roughly an eighth seen once. This same sample was also part of a study on yellow fever vaccine responses in identical twins.

Material for sequencing was CD4+ T cells sorted from blood. The receptor source for this set is a woman in her late teens or twenties in good health.

In this sample, this clonotype turned up many times. The rearrangement links TRBV29-1 to TRBJ2-1; D possibly corresponds to TRBD2 (5 bases). The V end lost 1 base, the J end lost 8 bases, and 12 bases lay between the germline ends. Germline V gene sequence: CDR1 SQVTM, CDR2 ANQGSEA. CDR3 size: 13 residues. CDR3 sequence: CSVEVPRRDEQFF. The CDR3 DNA follows: TGCAGCGTTGAAGTCCCCCGGCGGGATGAGCAGTTCTTC.

The chain has TRBV18 and TRBJ1-1, with a tentative D call TRBD1 (5 bases). The germline V gene has CDR1 KGHSH and CDR2 LQKENI. This CDR3 has 12 residues. V lost 3 bases to trimming and J lost 10 bases, with 12 bases between them. Written as DNA, the CDR3 is TGTGCCAGCTCACCTTTGGGGCAGGGAGCTTTCTTT. Encoded protein: CASSPLGQGAFF.

The chain is built from TRBV6-5 and TRBJ2-7; D is possibly TRBD2 (5 bases). V lost 3 bases and J lost 7, with 19 bases in between. Germline V gives CDR1 MNHEY, CDR2 SVGAGI. The CDR3 covers 15 residues. Written as DNA, the CDR3 is TGTGCCAGCAGTTATTTCGGACTTCTAAAGACAGAGCAGTACTTC. Amino acids: CASSYFGLLKTEQYF.

The chain links TRBV13 to TRBJ2-1; 11 bases fit TRBD2. Losses at the gene ends were 5 bases for V and 5 bases for J; bases not matched to a gene: 8. CDR1 is PRHDT and CDR2 is FYEKMQ in the germline V gene (reference sequence). This CDR3 contains 16 residues. CDR3 sequence: CASSERLAGYNNEQFF. The DNA of the CDR3 is TGTGCCAGCAGCGAGCGACTAGCGGGGTACAACAATGAGCAGTTCTTC. The variable domain in full, completed from reference TRBV13 and TRBJ2-1, reads AAGVIQSPRHLIKEKRETATLKCYPIPRHDTVYWYQQGPGQDPQFLISFYEKMQSDKGSIPDRFSAQQFSDYHSELNMSSLELGDSALYFCASSERLAGYNNEQFFGPGTRLTVL.

The chain carries TRBV18 and TRBJ2-1; 7 bases agree with TRBD1. CDR1 is KGHSH, CDR2 LQKENI, per germline. V shed 2 bases, J shed 0 bases, and the junction held 1 base outside the gene matches. The CDR3 runs 15 residues. Here the CDR3 reads CASSPGDSSYNEQFF. DNA of the CDR3: TGTGCCAGCTCACCAGGGGACAGCTCCTACAATGAGCAGTTCTTC.

The chain recombines TRBV5-5 with TRBJ2-1; 10 bases are shared with TRBD1. Germline V gives CDR1 SGHKS, CDR2 YYEKEE (reference sequence). The CDR3 is 16 residues long. J was trimmed by 8 bases and V by 0 bases; bases with no gene match: 8. The CDR3 here is CASSLAGQGGPYEQFF. CDR3 DNA sequence: TGTGCCAGCAGCTTGGCAGGACAGGGGGGGCCTTATGAGCAGTTCTTC. The full variable domain, rest sourced from reference TRBV5-5 and TRBJ2-1, is DAGVTQSPTHLIKTRGQQVTLRCSPISGHKSVSWYQQVLGQGPQFIFQYYEKEERGRGNFPDRFSARQFPNYSSELNVNALLLGDSALYLCASSLAGQGGPYEQFFGPGTRLTVL.

This clonotype was counted a few times. This chain connects TRBV7-2 to TRBJ2-5; 9 bases map to TRBD2. Germline trimming cut 1 base from V and 1 base from J; bases unmatched to any gene: 7. Germline V lookup: CDR1 SGHTA, CDR2 FQGNSA. This CDR3 region has 17 residues. The CDR3, as DNA: TGTGCCAGCAGCTTAGGGGCTAGCGGGACGCTCCAAGAGACCCAGTACTTC. It codes for CASSLGASGTLQETQYF.

This clonotype was seen only a few times. The J gene is TRBJ2-7, the V gene TRBV12-3 or TRBV12-4, with 9 bases aligning to TRBD1. V lost 6 bases and J lost 3; bases outside the gene matches: 3. This CDR3 spans 13 amino acids. The CDR3 region has the DNA TGTGCCAGCAGAATGACAGGGGGCTACGAGCAGTACTTC. Translation: CASRMTGGYEQYF.

In this sample, this clonotype turned up a few times. V usage is TRBV20-1 and J usage is TRBJ2-3; D remains ambiguous. This CDR3 is built from 10 residues. Germline V gives CDR1 DFQATT, CDR2 SNEGSKA (reference sequence). V lost 6 bases, J lost 2 bases, and 3 bases lay in between. The CDR3 DNA sequence: TGCAGTGCCGACACAGATACGCAGTATTTT. It specifies CSADTDTQYF.

This clonotype was counted only a few times. This sequence joins TRBV11-2 and TRBJ2-3, with 12 positions matching TRBD2. CDR1 is SGHAT, CDR2 FQNNGV, per germline. This CDR3 has 16 residues. With 7 bases clipped from V and 6 bases from J, the junction kept 11 bases outside the gene matches. In DNA, the CDR3 is TGTGCCAGCACCGATAGACTAGCGGGGGTTCGGGATACGCAGTATTTT. Translating it yields CASTDRLAGVRDTQYF.

This sequence joins TRBV18 and TRBJ2-5; the D is unclear. This CDR3 region has 14 residues. Germline V gene sequence: CDR1 KGHSH, CDR2 LQKENI. Trimming shortened V by 1 base and J by 2 bases, and 8 bases separated the two germline ends. CDR3 loop: CASSPRRLQETQYF. The CDR3 bases are TGTGCCAGCTCACCACGGAGACTTCAAGAGACCCAGTACTTC. The full variable domain, its missing parts supplied by reference TRBV18 and TRBJ2-5, is NAGVMQNPRHLVRRRGQEARLRCSPMKGHSHVYWYRQLPEEGLKFMVYLQKENIIDESGMPKERFSAEFPKEGPSILRIQQVVRGDSAAYFCASSPRRLQETQYFGPGTRLLVL.

This clonotype appeared many times. This chain joins TRBV11-2 and TRBJ2-1; D is undetermined. The CDR3 consists of 16 residues. Germline CDR1 SGHAT, CDR2 FQNNGV. Trimming stripped 2 bases from V and 0 bases from J, with 11 bases between. DNA of the CDR3: TGTGCCAGCAGCTTATGGCGGTCGAGCTCCTACAATGAGCAGTTCTTC. This gives the protein CASSLWRSSSYNEQFF.

This chain uses TRBV18 with TRBJ2-3; either TRBD1 or TRBD2 may supply D (5 bases each). The CDR3 is made up of 14 amino acids. CDR1 KGHSH and CDR2 LQKENI come from the germline V gene. V lost 3 bases to trimming and J lost 8 bases, with 15 bases between them. CDR3 amino acids: CASSPGPVQSTQYF. In nucleotides, the CDR3 is TGTGCCAGCTCACCGGGACCTGTCCAGTCTACGCAGTATTTT.

This clonotype was observed a handful of times. The chain carries TRBV3-1 and TRBJ2-1, with TRBD2 matching over 8 bases. Unmatched junction bases numbered 30, after V lost 4 bases and J lost 10 bases. This CDR3 comprises 21 residues. The germline V gene has CDR1 LGHDT and CDR2 YNNKEL (reference sequence). Written as DNA, the CDR3 is TGTGCCAGCAGCCCCAAACGGCGGGAGGACCGGACCCAACCCTCCGGTTGGGAGCAGTTCTTC. This translates into CASSPKRREDRTQPSGWEQFF.

This clonotype was picked up many times. This chain joins TRBV5-6 and TRBJ2-5; TRBD2 agrees at 7 bases. Germline values: CDR1 SGHDT, CDR2 YYEEEE. This CDR3 contains 17 residues. V trimming: 1 base; J trimming: 5 bases; junction bases outside the gene matches: 14. The CDR3 loop is CASSLRAGNRVGETQYF. The CDR3 DNA is TGTGCCAGCAGCTTGAGAGCGGGGAATCGGGTTGGGGAGACCCAGTACTTC.

This clonotype was detected ten times or more. J is TRBJ1-6 and V is TRBV12-3 or TRBV12-4; 7 nucleotides align to TRBD1. V was clipped by 7 bases and J by 9 bases; unmatched bases: 12. The length of the CDR3 is 15 residues. CDR3 amino acids: CASTRDSSVGSPLHF. CDR3 DNA: TGTGCCAGCACTCGGGACAGCTCGGTTGGTTCACCCCTCCACTTT.

This clonotype was detected many times. The CDR3 is CASSLGARSYEQYF. CDR3 sequence (DNA): TGTGCCAGCAGCTTGGGGGCTCGGTCCTACGAGCAGTACTTC. The chain is built from TRBV5-5 and TRBJ2-7; D uncertain. Germline assignment: CDR1 SGHKS and CDR2 YYEKEE (reference sequence). V was clipped by 0 bases and J by 1 base, with 8 bases between them. The CDR3 is 14 amino acids. Combining the CDR3 with reference TRBV5-5 and TRBJ2-7 gives the whole variable domain DAGVTQSPTHLIKTRGQQVTLRCSPISGHKSVSWYQQVLGQGPQFIFQYYEKEERGRGNFPDRFSARQFPNYSSELNVNALLLGDSALYLCASSLGARSYEQYFGPGTRLTVT.

This clonotype was found a few times. The V gene is TRBV29-1, the J gene TRBJ1-1; possibly TRBD1 for D (6 bases). The V gene lost 1 base and the J gene lost 5 bases, with 11 bases spanning the gap. This CDR3 region has 13 residues. The germline V gene has CDR1 SQVTM and CDR2 ANQGSEA. CDR3 in amino acids: CSVEVGGGTEAFF. CDR3 in DNA: TGCAGCGTTGAAGTGGGGGGCGGGACTGAAGCTTTCTTT.

The chain joins TRBV11-2 to TRBJ2-7; perhaps TRBD2 as D (6 bases). Trimming removed 4 bases from V and 3 bases from J, with 10 bases in between. The germline gives CDR1 SGHAT, CDR2 FQNNGV. This CDR3 is 13 amino acids long. CDR3 nucleotides: TGTGCCAGCAGCTCATTGGAGGGCTACGAGCAGTACTTC. It yields the protein CASSSLEGYEQYF. Complete variable domain (other parts from reference TRBV11-2 and TRBJ2-7): EAGVAQSPRYKIIEKRQSVAFWCNPISGHATLYWYQQILGQGPKLLIQFQNNGVVDDSQLPKDRFSAERLKGVDSTLKIQPAKLEDSAVYLCASSSLEGYEQYFGPGTRLTVT.

CDR3 in amino acids: CASSSSGRAPYEQYF. In nucleotides, the CDR3 is TGTGCCAGCAGTTCTAGCGGGAGGGCTCCCTACGAGCAGTACTTC. The chain carries TRBV6-5 and TRBJ2-7; TRBD2 agrees at 12 bases. The CDR3 loop spans 15 amino acids. Germline trimming cut 4 bases from V and 2 bases from J; bases unmatched to any gene: 3. Per germline, CDR1 MNHEY and CDR2 SVGAGI.

The V gene is TRBV2, the J gene TRBJ2-7; TRBD2 might be the D (5 bases). Trimming removed 3 bases at V and 5 bases at J, with 17 bases between. From germline, CDR1 is SNHLY and CDR2 FYNNEI. The CDR3 is 15 amino acids. This CDR3 reads CASSDEGRRLNEQYF. The CDR3 DNA reads TGTGCCAGCAGTGATGAGGGCAGGAGGCTTAACGAGCAGTACTTC. The full variable domain, its missing parts supplied by reference TRBV2 and TRBJ2-7, is EPEVTQTPSHQVTQMGQEVILRCVPISNHLYFYWYRQILGQKVEFLVSFYNNEISEKSEIFDDQFSVERPDGSNFTLKIRSTKLEDSAMYFCASSDEGRRLNEQYFGPGTRLTVT.

The chain combines TRBV10-1 with TRBJ2-1, with 9 bases lining up with TRBD2. The CDR3 contains 15 residues. Germline CDR1 and CDR2: WNHNN and SYGVQD (reference sequence). V was pared by 1 base and J by 9 bases, with 7 bases of the junction left unmatched. The CDR3 is CASSELGSGSSEQFF. DNA of the CDR3: TGCGCCAGCAGTGAGTTGGGTAGCGGGAGTTCTGAGCAGTTCTTC.

Only a few counts were recorded for this clonotype. The chain has TRBV29-1 and TRBJ2-3, with 12 nucleotides matching TRBD2. The germline V gene encodes CDR1 SQVTM and CDR2 ANQGSEA. With 6 bases clipped from V and 2 bases from J, the junction kept 6 bases outside the gene matches. The length of the CDR3 is 15 residues. CDR3 nucleotides: TGCAGCGTGCTTGGACTAGCGGGATTCACAGATACGCAGTATTTT. As protein: CSVLGLAGFTDTQYF.